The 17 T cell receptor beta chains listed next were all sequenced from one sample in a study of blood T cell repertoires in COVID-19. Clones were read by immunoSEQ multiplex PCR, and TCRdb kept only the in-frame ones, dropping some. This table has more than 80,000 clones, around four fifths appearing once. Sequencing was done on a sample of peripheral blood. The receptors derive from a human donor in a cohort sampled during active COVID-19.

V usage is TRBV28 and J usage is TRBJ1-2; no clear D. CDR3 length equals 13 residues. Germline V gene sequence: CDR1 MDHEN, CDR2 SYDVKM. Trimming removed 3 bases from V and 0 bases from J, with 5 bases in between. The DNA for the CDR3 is TGTGCCAGCAGTTTTACAGCTAACTATGGCTACACCTTC. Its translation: CASSFTANYGYTF.

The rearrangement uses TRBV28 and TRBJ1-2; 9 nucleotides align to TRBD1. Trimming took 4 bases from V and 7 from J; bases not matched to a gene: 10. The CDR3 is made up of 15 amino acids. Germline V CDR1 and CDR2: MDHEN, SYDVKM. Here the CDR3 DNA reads TGTGCCAGCAGTTACAGGGGGCGAGAATCGGGTGGCTACACCTTC. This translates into CASSYRGRESGGYTF.

The CDR3 DNA reads as TGTGCCAGCAGAGTGACAGGGGGCCAGAGAAACACCATATATTTT. Amino acids: CASRVTGGQRNTIYF. The chain recombines TRBV2 with TRBJ1-3; 10 nucleotides align to TRBD1. Germline trimming cut 6 bases from V and 5 bases from J; bases unmatched to any gene: 7. This CDR3 comprises 15 residues. Germline lookup yields CDR1 SNHLY and CDR2 FYNNEI.

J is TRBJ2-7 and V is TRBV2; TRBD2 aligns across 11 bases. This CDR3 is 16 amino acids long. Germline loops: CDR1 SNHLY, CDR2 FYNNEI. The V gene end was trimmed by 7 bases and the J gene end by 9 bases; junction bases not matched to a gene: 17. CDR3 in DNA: TGTGCCAGCACTGAGCTAGCGGGGGGTTCCGGGGCGGGGCAGTACTTC. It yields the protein CASTELAGGSGAGQYF.

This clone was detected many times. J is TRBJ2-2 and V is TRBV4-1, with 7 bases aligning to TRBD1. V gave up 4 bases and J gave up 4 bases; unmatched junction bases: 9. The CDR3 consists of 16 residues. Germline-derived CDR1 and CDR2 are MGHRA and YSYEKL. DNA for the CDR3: TGCGCCAGCAGCCGTGGCAGGGGGAAGTCCACCGGGGAGCTGTTTTTT. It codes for CASSRGRGKSTGELFF.

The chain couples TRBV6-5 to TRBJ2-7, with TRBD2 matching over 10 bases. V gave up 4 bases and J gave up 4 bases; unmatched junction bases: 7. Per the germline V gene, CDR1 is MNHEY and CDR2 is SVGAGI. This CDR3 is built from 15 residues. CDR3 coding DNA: TGTGCCAGCAGTTTGGCCGGGACTAGCGTGTACGAGCAGTACTTC. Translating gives CASSLAGTSVYEQYF.

CDR3 protein: CASSKSPGLAGETQYF. For the CDR3, the DNA is TGTGCCAGCAGCAAATCCCCGGGACTAGCGGGGGAGACCCAGTACTTC. The rearrangement joins TRBV7-8 to TRBJ2-5; 13 nucleotides align to TRBD2. Germline V gives CDR1 SGHVS, CDR2 FQNEAQ. V lost 5 bases, J lost 5 bases, and 8 bases stayed unmatched. The CDR3 covers 16 residues.

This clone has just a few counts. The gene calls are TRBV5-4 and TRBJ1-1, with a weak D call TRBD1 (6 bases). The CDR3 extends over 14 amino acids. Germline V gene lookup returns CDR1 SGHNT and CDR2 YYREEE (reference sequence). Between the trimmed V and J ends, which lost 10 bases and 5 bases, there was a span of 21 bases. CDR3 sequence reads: CAVRPQGLGTEAFF. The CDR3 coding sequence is TGTGCCGTGAGGCCACAGGGCCTGGGGACTGAAGCTTTCTTT.

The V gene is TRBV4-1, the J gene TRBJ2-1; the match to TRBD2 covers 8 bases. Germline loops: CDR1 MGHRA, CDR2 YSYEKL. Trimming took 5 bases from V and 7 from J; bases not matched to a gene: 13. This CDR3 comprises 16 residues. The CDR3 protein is CASSARTSTQRNEQFF. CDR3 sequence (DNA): TGCGCCAGCAGCGCCCGGACTAGCACACAGAGGAATGAGCAGTTCTTC.

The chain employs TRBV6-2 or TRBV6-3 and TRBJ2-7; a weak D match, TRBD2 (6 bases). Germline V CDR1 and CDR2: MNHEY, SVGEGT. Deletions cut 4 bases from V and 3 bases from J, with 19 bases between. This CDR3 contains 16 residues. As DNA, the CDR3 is TGTGCCAGCAGTTCCGGGAGCTTGAATACGTTCTACGAGCAGTACTTC. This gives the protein CASSSGSLNTFYEQYF.

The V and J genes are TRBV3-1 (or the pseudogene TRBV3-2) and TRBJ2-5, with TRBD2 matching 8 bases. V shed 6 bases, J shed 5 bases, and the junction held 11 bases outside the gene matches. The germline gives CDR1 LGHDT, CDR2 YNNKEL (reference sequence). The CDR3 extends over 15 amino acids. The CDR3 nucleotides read TGTGCCAGCAGTCGAGGGCGGAGCGGGAGTGAGACCCAGTACTTC. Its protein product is CASSRGRSGSETQYF.

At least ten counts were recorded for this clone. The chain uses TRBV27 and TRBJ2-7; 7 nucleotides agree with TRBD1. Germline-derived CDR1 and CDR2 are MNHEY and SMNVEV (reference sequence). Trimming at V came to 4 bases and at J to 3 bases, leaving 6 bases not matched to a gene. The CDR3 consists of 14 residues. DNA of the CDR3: TGTGCCAGCAGTTCCGCGACAGGGATCTACGAGCAGTACTTC. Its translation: CASSSATGIYEQYF.

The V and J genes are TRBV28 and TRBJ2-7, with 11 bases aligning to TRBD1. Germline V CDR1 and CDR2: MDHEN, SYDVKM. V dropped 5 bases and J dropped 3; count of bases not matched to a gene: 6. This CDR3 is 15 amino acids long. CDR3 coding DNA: TGTGCCAGCAGTGTCGGGACAGGGGGAAACTACGAGCAGTACTTC. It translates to CASSVGTGGNYEQYF.

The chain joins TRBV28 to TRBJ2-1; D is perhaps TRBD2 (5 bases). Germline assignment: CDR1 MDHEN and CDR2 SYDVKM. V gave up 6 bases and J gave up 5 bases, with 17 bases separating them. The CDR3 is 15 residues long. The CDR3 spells CASSQPAVPDNEQFF. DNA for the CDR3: TGTGCCAGCAGCCAACCAGCGGTCCCAGACAATGAGCAGTTCTTC.

CDR3 sequence: CASRDRSTDTQYF. The CDR3 DNA sequence: TGTGCCAGCAGGGACAGGTCCACAGATACGCAGTATTTT. The chain joins TRBV6-5 to TRBJ2-3; 7 bases align to TRBD1. Germline lookup yields CDR1 MNHEY and CDR2 SVGAGI. The CDR3 spans 13 residues. The V gene end was trimmed by 6 bases and the J gene end by 2 bases; junction bases not matched to a gene: 2.

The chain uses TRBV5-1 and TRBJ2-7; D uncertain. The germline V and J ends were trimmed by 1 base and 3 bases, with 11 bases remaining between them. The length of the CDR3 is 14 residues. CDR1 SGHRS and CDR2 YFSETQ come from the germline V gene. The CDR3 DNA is TGCGCCAGCAGCTTGTCCGTAGATGTCTACGAGCAGTACTTC. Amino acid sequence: CASSLSVDVYEQYF.

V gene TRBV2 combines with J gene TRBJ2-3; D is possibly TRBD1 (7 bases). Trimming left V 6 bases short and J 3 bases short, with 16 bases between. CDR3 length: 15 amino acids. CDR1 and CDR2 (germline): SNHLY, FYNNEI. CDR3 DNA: TGTGCCAGCAGGGCGGGACAGACAGGAACAGATACGCAGTATTTT. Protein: CASRAGQTGTDTQYF.